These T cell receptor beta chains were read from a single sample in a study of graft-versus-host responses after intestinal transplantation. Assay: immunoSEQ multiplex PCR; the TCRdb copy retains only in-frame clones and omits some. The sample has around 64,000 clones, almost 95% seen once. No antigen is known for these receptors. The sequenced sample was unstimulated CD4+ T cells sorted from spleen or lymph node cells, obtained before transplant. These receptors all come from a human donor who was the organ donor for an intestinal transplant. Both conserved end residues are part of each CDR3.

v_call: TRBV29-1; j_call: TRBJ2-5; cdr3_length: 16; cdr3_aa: CSVSPPVSPYFQTQYF
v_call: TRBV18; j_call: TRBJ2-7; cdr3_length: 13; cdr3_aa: CASSPGTGYEQYF
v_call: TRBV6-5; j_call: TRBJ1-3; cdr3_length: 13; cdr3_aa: CASRSFSGNTIYF
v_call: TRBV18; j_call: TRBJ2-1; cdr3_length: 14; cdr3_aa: CASSFRPWDGEQFF
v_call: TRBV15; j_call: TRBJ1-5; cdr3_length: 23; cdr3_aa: CATSRDYRLLGLIQGSSNQPQHF
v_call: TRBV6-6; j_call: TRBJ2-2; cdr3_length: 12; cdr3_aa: CASSSNTGELFF
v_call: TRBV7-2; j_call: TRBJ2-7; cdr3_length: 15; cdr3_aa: CASSLDGGGAYEQYF
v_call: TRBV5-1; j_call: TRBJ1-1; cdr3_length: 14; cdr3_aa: CASRVTGANTEAFF
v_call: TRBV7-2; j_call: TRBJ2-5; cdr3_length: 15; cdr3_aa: CASSLRASRGETQYF
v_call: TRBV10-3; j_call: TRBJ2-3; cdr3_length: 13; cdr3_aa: CAITPSTTDTQYF
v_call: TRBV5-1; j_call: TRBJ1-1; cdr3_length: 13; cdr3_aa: CASSFSEDTEAFF
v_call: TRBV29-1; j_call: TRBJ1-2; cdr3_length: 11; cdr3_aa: CSVRQNYGYTF
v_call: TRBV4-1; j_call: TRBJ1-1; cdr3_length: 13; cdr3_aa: CASSQVVITEAFF
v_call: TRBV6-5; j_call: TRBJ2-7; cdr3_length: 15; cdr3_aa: CASSSPGTGSYEQYF
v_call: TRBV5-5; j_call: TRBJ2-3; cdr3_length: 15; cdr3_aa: CASSSRAPRADTQYF
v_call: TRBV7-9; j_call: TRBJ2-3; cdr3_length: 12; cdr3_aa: CASSSTPRGQYF
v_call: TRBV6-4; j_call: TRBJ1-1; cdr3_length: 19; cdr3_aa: CASSDPRSPNREGNTEAFF
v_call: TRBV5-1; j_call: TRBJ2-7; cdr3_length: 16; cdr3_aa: CASSSGTGFGTYEQYF
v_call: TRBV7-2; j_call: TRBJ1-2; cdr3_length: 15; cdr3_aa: CASSLESSVNYGYTF
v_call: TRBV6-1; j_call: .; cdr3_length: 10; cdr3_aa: CASKSYEQYF
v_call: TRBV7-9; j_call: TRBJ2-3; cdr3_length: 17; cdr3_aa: CASSLVGDTGFPDTQYF
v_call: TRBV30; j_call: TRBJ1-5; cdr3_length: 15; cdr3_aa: CAWSVRGRGNQPQHF
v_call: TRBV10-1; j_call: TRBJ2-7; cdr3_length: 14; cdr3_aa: CASTKLRDPYEQYF
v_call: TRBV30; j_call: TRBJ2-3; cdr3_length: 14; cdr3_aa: CACFGTGLPDTQYF
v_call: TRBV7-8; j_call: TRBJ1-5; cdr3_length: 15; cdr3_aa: CASSRDGRSNQPQHF
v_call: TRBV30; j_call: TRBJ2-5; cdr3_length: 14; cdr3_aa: CAWRLRGIRETQYF
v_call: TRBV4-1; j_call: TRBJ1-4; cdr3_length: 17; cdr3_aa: CASSQERRGRLYEKLFF